These 29 T cell receptor beta chains were sequenced from one sample in a study of blood T cell repertoires in COVID-19. Only in-frame clones appear in the TCRdb table, and some are missing; sequencing was by immunoSEQ multiplex PCR. This repertoire shows hundreds of thousands of clones, 75% to 90% found once; its top ten account for under 2.5%. Sample: PBMCs or T cells enriched from blood (not recorded which). The receptors here all came from a man under 40 who had recovered from COVID-19.

The rearrangement joins TRBV27 to TRBJ2-3, with 7 bases aligning to TRBD2. Germline lookup yields CDR1 MNHEY and CDR2 SMNVEV (reference sequence). V lost 7 bases to trimming and J lost 6 bases; unmatched junction nucleotides: 7. This CDR3 is 13 amino acids long. The CDR3 sequence: CASTGTAGDTQYF. For the CDR3, the DNA is TGTGCCAGCACCGGTACAGCGGGGGATACGCAGTATTTT.

The chain employs TRBV7-8 and TRBJ2-7; possible D gene TRBD1, 5 bases. Trimming left V 5 bases short and J 9 bases short, with 17 bases between. Germline loops: CDR1 SGHVS, CDR2 FQNEAQ. The CDR3 has 13 residues. The CDR3 sequence: CASSQGTTEAQYF. As DNA, the CDR3 is TGTGCCAGCAGCCAAGGCACGACAGAGGCGCAGTACTTC. The variable domain in full, with the rest retrieved from reference TRBV7-8 and TRBJ2-7, is GAGVSQSPRYKVAKRGQDVALRCDPISGHVSLFWYQQALGQGPEFLTYFQNEAQLDKSGLPSDRFFAERPEGSVSTLKIQRTQQEDSAVYLCASSQGTTEAQYFGPGTRLTVT.

The V and J genes are TRBV10-3 and TRBJ2-7; D is unresolved. The CDR3 runs to 13 residues. V was cut by 3 bases and J by 2 bases, with 8 bases left in between. Germline V CDR1 and CDR2: ENHRY, SYGVKD. CDR3 nucleotides: TGTGCCATCAGTGACGACATAACCTACGAGCAGTACTTC. Translated, it gives CAISDDITYEQYF.

The V call is TRBV30, the J call TRBJ1-1; D remains ambiguous. The CDR3 runs to 11 residues. Germline V gene lookup returns CDR1 GTSNPN and CDR2 SVGIG (reference sequence). V was shortened by 0 bases and J by 6 bases, with 5 bases between the two germline ends. In nucleotides, the CDR3 is TGTGCCTGGAGTGTCCAGGCTGAAGCTTTCTTT. Encoded protein: CAWSVQAEAFF.

The V gene is TRBV10-3, the J gene TRBJ2-1, with D tentatively TRBD2 (5 bases). Trimming took off 4 bases at V and 10 bases at J, with 14 bases between the two ends. The CDR3 has 13 amino acids. The germline V gene encodes CDR1 ENHRY and CDR2 SYGVKD. The CDR3 coding sequence is TGTGCCATCAGTGCCGGGAAGGGCGGGGAGCAGTTCTTC. This translates into CAISAGKGGEQFF.

V is TRBV5-6 and J is TRBJ1-6, with a possible D match to TRBD1 (6 bases). Trimming removed 1 base at V and 11 bases at J, with 19 bases between. The germline V gene has CDR1 SGHDT and CDR2 YYEEEE. CDR3 length equals 16 residues. For the CDR3, the DNA is TGTGCCAGCAGCTTGAGAGTTGGCCAGGGGAATCCACCCCTCCACTTT. It codes for CASSLRVGQGNPPLHF.

The chain links TRBV12-5 to TRBJ2-2; 8 bases align to TRBD1. V shed 6 bases and J 3 bases; nucleotides not matched to a gene: 9. Germline values: CDR1 LGHNT, CDR2 FRNRAP. The CDR3 spans 16 residues. The CDR3 protein is CASGPGQGSYTGELFF. In DNA form, the CDR3 reads TGTGCTAGTGGGCCTGGACAGGGTAGCTACACCGGGGAGCTGTTTTTT. Supplemented by reference TRBV12-5 and TRBJ2-2, the full variable domain reads DARVTQTPRHKVTEMGQEVTMRCQPILGHNTVFWYRQTMMQGLELLAYFRNRAPLDDSGMPKDRFSAEMPDATLATLKIQPSEPRDSAVYFCASGPGQGSYTGELFFGEGSRLTVL.

The chain uses TRBV25-1 and TRBJ1-1; D is undetermined. The ends were cut back, 4 bases at V and 7 bases at J, with 16 bases in the middle. The CDR3 runs to 14 residues. Germline CDR1 and CDR2: MGHDK and SYGVNS. The CDR3 DNA reads as TGTGCCAGCAGTGCAAATACCAGAGGTAGTGAAGCTTTCTTT. It is translated as CASSANTRGSEAFF.

This rearrangement joins TRBV19 to TRBJ1-1; no definite D call. Germline CDR1 LNHDA, CDR2 SQIVND (reference sequence). The CDR3 spans 14 residues. Trimming stripped 7 bases from V and 1 base from J, with 13 bases between. The CDR3 sequence is CASTRGNQNTEAFF. The CDR3 DNA reads as TGTGCCAGTACACGAGGGAACCAGAACACTGAAGCTTTCTTT.

V gene TRBV5-6 combines with J gene TRBJ1-3; D perhaps matches TRBD1 (6 bases). The germline V gene has CDR1 SGHDT and CDR2 YYEEEE. This CDR3 spans 15 amino acids. Trimming took off 3 bases at V and 4 bases at J, with 14 bases between the two ends. In DNA, the CDR3 is TGTGCCAGCAGCTCATACAGGGTGAGAGGAAACACCATATATTTT. It translates to CASSSYRVRGNTIYF. Supplemented by reference TRBV5-6 and TRBJ1-3, the full variable domain reads DAGVTQSPTHLIKTRGQQVTLRCSPKSGHDTVSWYQQALGQGPQFIFQYYEEEERQRGNFPDRFSGHQFPNYSSELNVNALLLGDSALYLCASSSYRVRGNTIYFGEGSWLTVV.

This chain links TRBV12-5 with TRBJ1-6, with D unclear. Germline values: CDR1 LGHNT, CDR2 FRNRAP. The CDR3 is made up of 14 amino acids. V was shortened by 9 bases and J by 11 bases, with 20 bases between the two germline ends. As DNA, the CDR3 is TGTGCTAGCGTAATATCGAGCCCGAGGGCACCCCTCCACTTT. Protein sequence: CASVISSPRAPLHF.

The gene calls are TRBV6-6 and TRBJ1-5, with TRBD1 identical over 8 bases. From germline, CDR1 is MNHNY and CDR2 SVGAGI (reference sequence). This CDR3 contains 15 residues. The V segment lost 1 base and the J segment 7 bases; nucleotides outside the gene matches: 6. The CDR3 protein is CASSYFGQGTQPQHF. The CDR3 DNA is TGTGCCAGCAGTTACTTTGGACAGGGAACGCAGCCCCAGCATTTT.

This rearrangement joins TRBV25-1 to TRBJ1-6; maybe TRBD1 (6 bases). The CDR3 runs to 16 residues. CDR1 and CDR2 (germline): MGHDK, SYGVNS. With 0 bases removed from V and 6 bases from J, the gap between germline ends came to 12 bases. CDR3 nucleotide sequence: TGTGCCAGCAGTGAATACGGGGGGGCGGGTAATTCACCCCTCCACTTT. Amino acids: CASSEYGGAGNSPLHF.

The V and J genes are TRBV6-4 and TRBJ2-2; 7 bases are shared with TRBD1. Looked up from germline, CDR1 is MRHNA and CDR2 is SNTAGT. This CDR3 has 13 residues. V lost 11 bases and J lost 0; bases outside the gene matches: 3. CDR3 sequence: CAAGTANTGELFF. The CDR3 coding sequence is TGTGCCGCCGGGACAGCGAACACCGGGGAGCTGTTTTTT.

The chain carries TRBV7-9 and TRBJ1-2; a weak D match, TRBD1 (6 bases). CDR3 size: 13 residues. The V gene's germline CDR1 is SEHNR and CDR2 FQNEAQ (reference sequence). Trimming shortened V by 3 bases and J by 7 bases, and 12 bases separated the two germline ends. The DNA of the CDR3 is TGTGCCAGCAGCTTGGACAGCGCCCCTGGCTACACCTTC. It specifies CASSLDSAPGYTF.

The chain couples TRBV24-1 to TRBJ2-5, with 9 bases identical to TRBD1. With V trimmed by 7 bases and J by 3 bases, 2 bases remained unmatched. Per the germline V gene, CDR1 is KGHDR and CDR2 is SFDVKD. The CDR3 is 13 amino acids. The CDR3 spells CATRGQGEETQYF. For the CDR3, the DNA is TGTGCCACCAGGGGACAGGGCGAAGAGACCCAGTACTTC.

CDR3: CASSLEVEGRGYEQYF. The CDR3 coding sequence is TGTGCCAGCAGCTTAGAGGTGGAGGGGAGGGGTTACGAGCAGTACTTC. The rearrangement uses TRBV7-6 and TRBJ2-7, with 7 bases aligning to TRBD2. This CDR3 comprises 16 residues. Germline values: CDR1 SGHVS, CDR2 FNYEAQ. After removal of 1 base from V and 4 bases from J, the junction contained 10 bases not matched to a gene.

The chain carries TRBV5-1 and TRBJ2-1, with TRBD2 identical over 9 bases. CDR1 and CDR2 (germline): SGHRS, YFSETQ. J was trimmed by 5 bases and V by 0 bases; bases with no gene match: 12. The CDR3 is made up of 18 amino acids. The CDR3 DNA sequence: TGCGCCAGCAGCTTGGGTGGTCGGTACAGGACTAGCGACAATGAGCAGTTCTTC. This translates into CASSLGGRYRTSDNEQFF.

This clone was found a few times. The rearrangement links TRBV4-2 to TRBJ2-3; 8 bases map to TRBD2. The CDR3 spans 15 residues. Per germline, CDR1 LGHNA and CDR2 YNFKEQ. The V and J ends lost 0 bases and 4 bases, in that order; junction bases with no gene match: 3. CDR3 loop: CASSQDRGGPDTQYF. The CDR3 nucleotides read TGTGCCAGCAGCCAAGATCGGGGGGGCCCAGATACGCAGTATTTT.

A note on this clone: The same CDR3 arises from other DNA sequences in this sample as well. V is TRBV5-1 and J is TRBJ1-2, with 8 bases aligning to TRBD1. Looked up from germline, CDR1 is SGHRS and CDR2 is YFSETQ. The CDR3 spans 13 residues. V dropped 3 bases and J dropped 3; count of bases not matched to a gene: 1. For the CDR3, the DNA is TGCGCCAGCAGCTCGACAGGGGACTATGGCTACACCTTC. It codes for CASSSTGDYGYTF.

The chain couples TRBV4-2 to TRBJ1-2, with 7 nucleotides matching TRBD1. The CDR3 has 15 residues. Germline CDR1 reads LGHNA; CDR2 reads YNFKEQ. V lost 1 base, J lost 6 bases, and 8 bases stayed unmatched. The chain's CDR3 is CASSQVTGVEDGYTF. The CDR3 region has the DNA TGTGCCAGCAGCCAAGTAACAGGGGTAGAGGATGGCTACACCTTC.

In its sample, this clone was seen a few times. J is TRBJ2-7 and V is TRBV21-1; the DNA was not compared with TRBD2, the D call given in the table. TRBV21-1 has pseudogene status. This CDR3 has 13 residues. This CDR3 is CASSFLLRYEQYF. CDR3 sequence (DNA): TGTGCCAGCAGCTTCCTCCTTCGCTACGAGCAGTACTTC.

This chain joins TRBV2 and TRBJ1-5; D is unresolved. Germline loops: CDR1 SNHLY, CDR2 FYNNEI. The CDR3 length is 10 residues. The germline V and J ends were trimmed by 3 bases and 11 bases, with 5 bases remaining between them. CDR3: CASSDGAQHF. In DNA, the CDR3 is TGTGCCAGCAGTGACGGTGCCCAGCATTTT.

The chain is built from TRBV19 and TRBJ1-5; TRBD1 agrees at 12 bases. CDR1 LNHDA and CDR2 SQIVND come from the germline V gene (reference sequence). The junction had 11 bases not matched to a gene; V was cut back by 8 bases and J by 6 bases. The CDR3 is 16 residues long. The CDR3 region is CASGPWDRGLRQPQHF. As DNA, the CDR3 is TGTGCCAGTGGCCCTTGGGACAGGGGGCTTCGTCAGCCCCAGCATTTT.

The chain uses TRBV5-5 and TRBJ1-5, with D possibly TRBD1 on 5 matching bases. The V end was cut by 0 bases, the J end by 10 bases, with 17 bases between. Looked up from germline, CDR1 is SGHKS and CDR2 is YYEKEE (reference sequence). The CDR3 length is 15 residues. This CDR3 reads CASSLGKGPASPQHF. The CDR3 nucleotides are TGTGCCAGCAGCTTGGGGAAGGGGCCGGCGTCTCCCCAGCATTTT.

The chain employs TRBV4-3 and TRBJ1-6; D gene uncertain. Trimming removed 0 bases from V and 2 bases from J, with 8 bases in between. The germline V gene has CDR1 LGHNA and CDR2 YSLEER. The CDR3 spans 16 residues. CDR3 sequence: CASSQDAQAYNSPLHF. The CDR3 nucleotides read TGCGCCAGCAGCCAAGACGCTCAGGCCTATAATTCACCCCTCCACTTT.

The genes are TRBV6-4 and TRBJ2-1; 8 positions match TRBD2. In germline, CDR1 is MRHNA, CDR2 SNTAGT. The CDR3 is 17 amino acids. Germline trimming cut 9 bases from V and 0 bases from J; bases unmatched to any gene: 13. CDR3 nucleotide sequence: TGTGCCAGGACCGGGACTAGTCCCTCTAGCTCCTACAATGAGCAGTTCTTC. This encodes CARTGTSPSSSYNEQFF.

This clone was picked up a small number of times. V and J are TRBV15 and TRBJ1-2; D remains unclear. Trimming removed 0 bases at V and 3 bases at J, with 8 bases between. CDR1 and CDR2 from the germline V gene are LNHNV and YYDKDF (reference sequence). The CDR3 loop spans 14 amino acids. CDR3 in amino acids: CATSRDRRDYGYTF. The CDR3, as DNA: TGTGCCACCAGCAGAGATCGACGGGACTATGGCTACACCTTC. The whole variable domain, remainder taken from reference TRBV15 and TRBJ1-2, is DAMVIQNPRYQVTQFGKPVTLSCSQTLNHNVMYWYQQKSSQAPKLLFHYYDKDFNNEADTPDNFQSRRPNTSFCFLDIRSPGLGDTAMYLCATSRDRRDYGYTFGSGTRLTVV.

This chain uses TRBV19 with TRBJ1-5, with TRBD1 matching over 8 bases. V shed 9 bases and J 4 bases; nucleotides not matched to a gene: 8. Germline-derived CDR1 and CDR2 are LNHDA and SQIVND (reference sequence). This CDR3 contains 14 residues. CDR3 DNA sequence: TGTGCCAGCACGAGGGGACAGGAGAATCAGCCCCAGCATTTT. It encodes CASTRGQENQPQHF.